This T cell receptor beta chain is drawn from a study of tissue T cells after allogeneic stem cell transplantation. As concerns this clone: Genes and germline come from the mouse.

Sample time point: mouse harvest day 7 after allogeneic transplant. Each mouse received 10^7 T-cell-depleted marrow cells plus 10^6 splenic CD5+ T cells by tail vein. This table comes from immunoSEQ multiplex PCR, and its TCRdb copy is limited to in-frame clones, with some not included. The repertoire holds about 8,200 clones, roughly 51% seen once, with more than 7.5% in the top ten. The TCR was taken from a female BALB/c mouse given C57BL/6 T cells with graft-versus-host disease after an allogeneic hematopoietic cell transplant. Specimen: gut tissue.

Incomplete CDR3 DNA: TGTGCCAGCAGTCAGGGACAAAATTCTGGAAATACGCTCTAT. It is translated as CASSQGQNSGNTLY. The entire CDR3 sequence reads CASSQGQNSGNTLYF. The chain links TRBV26 to TRBJ1-3; the D gene is possibly TRBD1 (6 bases). The read terminates 1 residue ahead of where the CDR3 ends, so the germline J gene completes it. Between the trimmed V and J ends, which lost 4 bases and 0 bases, there was a span of 10 bases. This CDR3 has 15 amino acids. The germline CDR1 and CDR2 sequences are KGHPV and FQNQEV (reference sequence).